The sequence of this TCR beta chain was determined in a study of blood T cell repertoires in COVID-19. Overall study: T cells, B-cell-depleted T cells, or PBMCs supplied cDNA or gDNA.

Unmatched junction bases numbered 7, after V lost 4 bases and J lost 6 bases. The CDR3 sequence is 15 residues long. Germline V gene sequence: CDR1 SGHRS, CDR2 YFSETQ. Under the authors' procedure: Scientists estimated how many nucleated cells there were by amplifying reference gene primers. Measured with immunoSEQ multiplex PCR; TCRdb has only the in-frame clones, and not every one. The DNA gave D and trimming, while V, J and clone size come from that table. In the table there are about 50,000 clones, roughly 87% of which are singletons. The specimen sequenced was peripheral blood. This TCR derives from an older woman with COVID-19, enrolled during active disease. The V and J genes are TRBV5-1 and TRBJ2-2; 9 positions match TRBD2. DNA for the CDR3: TGCGCCAGCAGCCCCGGGACTAGCAGTCCCGGGGAGCTGTTTTTT. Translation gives CASSPGTSSPGELFF.